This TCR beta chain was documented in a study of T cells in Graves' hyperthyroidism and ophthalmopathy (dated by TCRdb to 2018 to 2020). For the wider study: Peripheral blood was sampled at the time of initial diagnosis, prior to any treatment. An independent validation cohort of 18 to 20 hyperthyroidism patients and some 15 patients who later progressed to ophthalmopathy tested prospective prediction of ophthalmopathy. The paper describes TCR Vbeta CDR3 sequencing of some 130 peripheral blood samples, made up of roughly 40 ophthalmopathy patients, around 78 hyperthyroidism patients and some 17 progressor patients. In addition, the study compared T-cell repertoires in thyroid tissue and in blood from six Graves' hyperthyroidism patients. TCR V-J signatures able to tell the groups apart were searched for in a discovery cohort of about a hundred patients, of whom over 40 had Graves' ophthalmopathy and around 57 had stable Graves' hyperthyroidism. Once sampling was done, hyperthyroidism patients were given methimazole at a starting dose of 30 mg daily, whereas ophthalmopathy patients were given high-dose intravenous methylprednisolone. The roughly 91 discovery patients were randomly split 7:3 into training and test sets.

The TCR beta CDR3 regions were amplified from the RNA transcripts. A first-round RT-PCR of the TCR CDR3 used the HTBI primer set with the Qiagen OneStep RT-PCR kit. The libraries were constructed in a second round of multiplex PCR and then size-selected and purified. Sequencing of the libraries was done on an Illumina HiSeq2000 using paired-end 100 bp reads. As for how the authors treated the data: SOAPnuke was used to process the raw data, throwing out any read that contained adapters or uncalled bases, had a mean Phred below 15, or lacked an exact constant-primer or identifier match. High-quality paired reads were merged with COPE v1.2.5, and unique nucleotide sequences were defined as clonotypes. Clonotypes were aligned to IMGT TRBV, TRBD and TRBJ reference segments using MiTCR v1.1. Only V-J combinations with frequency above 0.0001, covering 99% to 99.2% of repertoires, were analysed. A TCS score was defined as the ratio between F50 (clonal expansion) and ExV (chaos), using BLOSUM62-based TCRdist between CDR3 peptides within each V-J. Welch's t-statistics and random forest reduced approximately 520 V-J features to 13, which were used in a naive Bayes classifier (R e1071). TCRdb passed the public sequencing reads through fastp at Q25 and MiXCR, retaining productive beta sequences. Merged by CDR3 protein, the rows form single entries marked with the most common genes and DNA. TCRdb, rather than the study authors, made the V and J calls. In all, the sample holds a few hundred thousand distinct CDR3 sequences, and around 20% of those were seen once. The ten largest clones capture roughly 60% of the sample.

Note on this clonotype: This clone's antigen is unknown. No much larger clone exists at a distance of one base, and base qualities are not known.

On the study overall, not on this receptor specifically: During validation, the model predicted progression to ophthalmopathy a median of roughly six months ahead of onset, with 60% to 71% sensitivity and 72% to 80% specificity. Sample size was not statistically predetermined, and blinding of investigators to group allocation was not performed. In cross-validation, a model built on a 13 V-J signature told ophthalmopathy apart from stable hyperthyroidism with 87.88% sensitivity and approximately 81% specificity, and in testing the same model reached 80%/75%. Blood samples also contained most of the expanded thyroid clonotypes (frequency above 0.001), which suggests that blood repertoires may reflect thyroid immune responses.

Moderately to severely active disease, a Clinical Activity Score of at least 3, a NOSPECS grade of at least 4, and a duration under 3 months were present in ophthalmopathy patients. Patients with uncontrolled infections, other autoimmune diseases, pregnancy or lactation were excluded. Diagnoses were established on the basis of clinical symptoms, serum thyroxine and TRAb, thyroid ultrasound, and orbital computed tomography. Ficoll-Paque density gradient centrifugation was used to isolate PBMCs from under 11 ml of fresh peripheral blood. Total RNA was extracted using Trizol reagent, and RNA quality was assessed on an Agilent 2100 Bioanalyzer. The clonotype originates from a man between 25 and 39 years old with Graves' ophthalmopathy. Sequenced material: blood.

Here the CDR3 is given as CSGTRDGNPYGYTF. In nucleotide form, the sequence is TGCAGCGGCACTCGGGATGGGAACCCCTATGGCTACACCTTC. The chain is assembled from TRBV29-1 and TRBJ1-2, with the D segment identity uncertain. The CDR3 measures 14 amino acids from cysteine to phenylalanine. Only the CDR3 part of the read is kept: 42 bases, read in frame from the first base. The germline ends are 19 bases apart after V is trimmed by 7 bases and J by 4 bases. In the germline V gene, CDR1 corresponds to SQVTM and CDR2 to ANQGSEA.